This T cell receptor beta chain was retrieved from a study of T cells in Graves' hyperthyroidism and ophthalmopathy. Study-level results: Most clonotypes expanded in thyroid above 0.001 were likewise present in blood.

TCR beta CDR3 region amplification was performed from RNA transcripts. First-round RT-PCR with HTBI primers amplified the TCR CDR3 region. TCRdb reprocessed the multiplex PCR reads via MiXCR and lists one record per CDR3 protein. The table records over 150,000 distinct CDR3 sequences, around a sixth of them present only once. This clonotype was found many times. Its antigen remains unknown. Looked up from germline, CDR1 is MNHEY and CDR2 is SMNVEV (reference sequence). V trimming: 6 bases; J trimming: 5 bases; junction bases outside the gene matches: 12. This CDR3 comprises 15 residues. The chain combines TRBV27 with TRBJ2-7; TRBD2 matches at 8 bases. Material: blood. The source of this sequence is a woman between 50 and 59 years old with Graves' hyperthyroidism. CDR3 region: CASRTRAGAVHEQYF. Here the CDR3 DNA reads TGTGCCAGCAGGACAAGAGCGGGAGCAGTCCACGAGCAGTACTTC.